Following are 25 T cell receptor beta chains from one sample sequenced in a study of blood T cell repertoires in COVID-19. Measured with immunoSEQ multiplex PCR; TCRdb has only the in-frame clones, and not every one. The sample records approximately 44,000 clones, approximately 88% being singletons. Sequenced input: peripheral blood. The origin of the receptors is a woman aged 40 to 55 with acute or convalescent COVID-19.

The V gene is TRBV2, the J gene TRBJ1-4, with a tentative D call TRBD1 (5 bases). The V end lost 7 bases, the J end lost 3 bases, and 12 bases lay between the germline ends. There are 14 residues in the CDR3. CDR1 and CDR2 from the germline V gene are SNHLY and FYNNEI. In nucleotides, the CDR3 is TGTGCCAGCACCCAATCAGGGTCTAATGAAAAACTGTTTTTT. This gives the protein CASTQSGSNEKLFF. Using reference TRBV2 and TRBJ1-4 for the parts outside the CDR3, the full variable domain is EPEVTQTPSHQVTQMGQEVILRCVPISNHLYFYWYRQILGQKVEFLVSFYNNEISEKSEIFDDQFSVERPDGSNFTLKIRSTKLEDSAMYFCASTQSGSNEKLFFGSGTQLSVL.

J is TRBJ1-2 and V is TRBV4-2, with 7 nucleotides matching TRBD1. The CDR3 is 16 residues long. J lost 0 bases, V lost 0 bases, and 4 bases had no gene match. CDR1 and CDR2 (germline): LGHNA, YNFKEQ. The CDR3 region has the DNA TGTGCCAGCAGCCAAGATGAAGGGACAGCTAACTATGGCTACACCTTC. As protein: CASSQDEGTANYGYTF.

CDR3 bases: TGTGCCAGCAGTCCGCCGGCGCGAGCGCCACCCTACGAGCAGTACTTC. This gives the protein CASSPPARAPPYEQYF. The V and J genes are TRBV28 and TRBJ2-7; D is unclear. Looked up from germline, CDR1 is MDHEN and CDR2 is SYDVKM. The V end lost 5 bases, the J end lost 2 bases, and 19 bases lay between the germline ends. This CDR3 is built from 16 residues.

The chain recombines TRBV6-6 with TRBJ1-5; perhaps TRBD1 as D (6 bases). CDR3 length equals 13 residues. Germline CDR1 and CDR2: MNHNY and SVGAGI (reference sequence). Trimming removed 6 bases from V and 4 bases from J, with 10 bases in between. The CDR3 DNA sequence: TGTGCCAGCAGCTCCCAGGGGAATCAGCCCCAGCATTTT. This codes for CASSSQGNQPQHF.

The rearrangement uses TRBV7-9 and TRBJ2-5; 7 nucleotides match TRBD1. The V gene end was trimmed by 3 bases and the J gene end by 2 bases; junction bases not matched to a gene: 9. Germline lookup yields CDR1 SEHNR and CDR2 FQNEAQ (reference sequence). The CDR3 is made up of 16 amino acids. CDR3 DNA sequence: TGTGCCAGCAGCTTGGGTGCCGGGACAGCGCAAGAGACCCAGTACTTC. This translates into CASSLGAGTAQETQYF.

CDR3 sequence (DNA): TGTGCCAGCAGCTCCAAGCTAGCGGGGCTACAAGAGACCCAGTACTTC. Translated, it gives CASSSKLAGLQETQYF. The chain combines TRBV11-2 with TRBJ2-5; TRBD2 aligns across 9 bases. This CDR3 contains 16 residues. Germline V gene sequence: CDR1 SGHAT, CDR2 FQNNGV. Losses at the gene ends were 4 bases for V and 2 bases for J; bases not matched to a gene: 8.

The chain joins TRBV10-1 to TRBJ2-7, with 12 positions matching TRBD2. CDR1 WNHNN and CDR2 SYGVQD come from the germline V gene (reference sequence). This CDR3 is 15 amino acids long. J gave up 3 bases and V 6 bases, and 6 bases lay outside the gene matches. The CDR3 reads CASSGLAGRYYEQYF. The CDR3 DNA follows: TGCGCCAGCAGCGGACTAGCGGGGAGGTACTACGAGCAGTACTTC.

The chain uses TRBV4-1 and TRBJ2-5; no definite D call. Looked up from germline, CDR1 is MGHRA and CDR2 is YSYEKL. V lost 0 bases and J lost 4, with 9 bases in between. This CDR3 contains 14 residues. CDR3 region: CASSQEGRIETQYF. Here the CDR3 DNA reads TGCGCCAGCAGCCAAGAGGGCCGTATAGAGACCCAGTACTTC.

The rearrangement links TRBV12-3 or TRBV12-4 to TRBJ1-1; D uncertain. V was shortened by 6 bases and J by 0 bases, with 8 bases between the two germline ends. The CDR3 extends over 13 amino acids. As DNA, the CDR3 is TGTGCCAGCAGGACTCAGATGAACACTGAAGCTTTCTTT. It encodes CASRTQMNTEAFF.

The chain links TRBV27 to TRBJ1-5; TRBD1 matches 11 bases. Trimming took 6 bases from V and 6 from J; bases not matched to a gene: 7. Looked up from germline, CDR1 is MNHEY and CDR2 is SMNVEV (reference sequence). The CDR3 runs 15 residues. CDR3 region: CASSPGTGGAQPQHF. The CDR3 nucleotides read TGTGCCAGCAGCCCAGGGACAGGGGGGGCTCAGCCCCAGCATTTT.

This clone was picked up a small number of times. The chain has TRBV18 and TRBJ1-3; 10 bases map to TRBD1. V lost 3 bases, J lost 0 bases, and 20 bases stayed unmatched. Germline assignment: CDR1 KGHSH and CDR2 LQKENI. This CDR3 comprises 22 residues. The CDR3 bases are TGTGCCAGCTCACCTTCACGTTGGACAGGGGGAGTCAGCGGGGGCTCTGGAAACACCATATATTTT. As protein: CASSPSRWTGGVSGGSGNTIYF.

The chain links TRBV9 to TRBJ2-7; 8 nucleotides match TRBD2. This CDR3 is built from 16 residues. CDR1 and CDR2 (germline): SGDLS, YYNGEE. The V and J ends lost 4 bases and 3 bases, in that order; junction bases with no gene match: 12. The CDR3 sequence is CASSPSRLAGNYEQYF. The CDR3 DNA is TGTGCCAGCAGCCCCAGCCGGCTAGCGGGCAACTACGAGCAGTACTTC. The variable domain in full, with the rest retrieved from reference TRBV9 and TRBJ2-7, is DSGVTQTPKHLITATGQRVTLRCSPRSGDLSVYWYQQSLDQGLQFLIQYYNGEERAKGNILERFSAQQFPDLHSELNLSSLELGDSALYFCASSPSRLAGNYEQYFGPGTRLTVT.

This clone was seen more than once but under ten times. The rearrangement joins TRBV24-1 to TRBJ1-4, with TRBD1 matching over 8 bases. CDR1 and CDR2 (germline): KGHDR, SFDVKD. V trimming: 2 bases; J trimming: 7 bases; junction bases outside the gene matches: 8. The CDR3 totals 16 residues. CDR3 in amino acids: CATSDSTGGVPEKLFF. The CDR3 coding sequence is TGTGCCACCAGTGATTCAACAGGGGGGGTTCCTGAAAAACTGTTTTTT.

The chain carries TRBV28 and TRBJ2-1; 9 bases are shared with TRBD2. The CDR3 runs 17 residues. After removal of 4 bases from V and 7 bases from J, the junction contained 14 bases not matched to a gene. Looked up from germline, CDR1 is MDHEN and CDR2 is SYDVKM. CDR3 sequence reads: CASSSPSVAGVGNEQFF. The CDR3 bases are TGTGCCAGCAGTTCCCCCTCAGTAGCGGGAGTTGGAAATGAGCAGTTCTTC. Combining the CDR3 with reference TRBV28 and TRBJ2-1 gives the whole variable domain DVKVTQSSRYLVKRTGEKVFLECVQDMDHENMFWYRQDPGLGLRLIYFSYDVKMKEKGDIPEGYSVSREKKERFSLILESASTNQTSMYLCASSSPSVAGVGNEQFFGPGTRLTVL.

Here the CDR3 DNA reads TGTGCCTGGAGTGTCGGGGAGGTAGGATGGAGCAATCAGCCCCAGCATTTT. Encoded protein: CAWSVGEVGWSNQPQHF. The chain couples TRBV30 to TRBJ1-5; no clear D. The CDR3 consists of 17 residues. Germline CDR1 is GTSNPN and CDR2 is SVGIG (reference sequence). Trimming removed 0 bases from V and 1 base from J, with 16 bases in between.

This clone was seen only once. The V gene is TRBV29-1, the J gene TRBJ2-1; weak D call: TRBD2 (5 bases). V was pared by 5 bases and J by 9 bases, with 11 bases between. The germline CDR1 and CDR2 sequences are SQVTM and ANQGSEA. The length of the CDR3 is 11 residues. The CDR3 DNA reads TGCAGCGTTTCCGTGGCGGGTGAGCAGTTCTTC. This encodes CSVSVAGEQFF.

The CDR3 loop is CASSHGLAGDTQYF. CDR3 DNA sequence: TGCGCCAGCAGCCACGGACTAGCGGGAGATACGCAGTATTTT. V usage is TRBV5-1 and J usage is TRBJ2-3, with TRBD2 identical over 11 bases. The CDR3 sequence is 14 residues long. Germline trimming cut 4 bases from V and 5 bases from J; bases unmatched to any gene: 3. From germline, CDR1 is SGHRS and CDR2 YFSETQ.

J is TRBJ2-2 and V is TRBV28, with D tentatively TRBD1 (6 bases). Germline CDR1 MDHEN, CDR2 SYDVKM. Trimming left V 5 bases short and J 6 bases short, with 16 bases between. This CDR3 comprises 15 residues. The CDR3 region has the DNA TGTGCCAGCAGTACGGTCTCTCAGGGGTCCGGGGAGCTGTTTTTT. Translating gives CASSTVSQGSGELFF.

The chain couples TRBV10-3 to TRBJ1-4; the D is unclear. CDR1 is ENHRY, CDR2 SYGVKD, per germline. The V and J ends lost 6 bases and 3 bases respectively, with 11 bases between them. This CDR3 is 14 amino acids long. The CDR3 loop is CAISPAAANEKLFF. The CDR3 DNA follows: TGTGCCATCAGCCCGGCTGCGGCTAATGAAAAACTGTTTTTT.

The J gene is TRBJ1-3, the V gene TRBV4-1; possibly TRBD1 for D (6 bases). This CDR3 region has 16 residues. The ends were cut back, 3 bases at V and 0 bases at J, with 12 bases in the middle. Germline assignment: CDR1 MGHRA and CDR2 YSYEKL. CDR3 nucleotide sequence: TGCGCCAGCAGCCATTGGACAGTAAGCTCTGGAAACACCATATATTTT. Translation: CASSHWTVSSGNTIYF.

The table lists this clone with a few counts. The chain has TRBV18 and TRBJ1-1, with 11 bases matching TRBD1. V lost 3 bases and J lost 4; bases outside the gene matches: 4. The CDR3 has 15 amino acids. CDR1 KGHSH and CDR2 LQKENI come from the germline V gene. The CDR3 coding sequence is TGTGCCAGCTCACCTAATGGACAGGGGGCCACTGAAGCTTTCTTT. This sequence encodes CASSPNGQGATEAFF. Looking up the rest from reference TRBV18 and TRBJ1-1 gives the full variable domain: NAGVMQNPRHLVRRRGQEARLRCSPMKGHSHVYWYRQLPEEGLKFMVYLQKENIIDESGMPKERFSAEFPKEGPSILRIQQVVRGDSAAYFCASSPNGQGATEAFFGQGTRLTVV.

The chain combines TRBV12-3 or TRBV12-4 with TRBJ1-4, with D maybe TRBD1 (6 bases). The germline V and J ends were trimmed by 6 bases and 8 bases, with 13 bases remaining between them. The CDR3 loop spans 13 amino acids. CDR3 sequence (DNA): TGTGCCAGCAGGCCCTGGGGGCAAGAAAAACTGTTTTTT. Translation gives CASRPWGQEKLFF.

This chain links TRBV19 with TRBJ2-1; 7 bases align to TRBD2. CDR1 and CDR2 (germline): LNHDA, SQIVND (reference sequence). J was trimmed by 8 bases and V by 5 bases; bases with no gene match: 12. The CDR3 extends over 15 amino acids. For the CDR3, the DNA is TGTGCCAGTAGTGGGTGGCGGGAGTTTATCTATGAGCAGTTCTTC. Translated: CASSGWREFIYEQFF.

The chain carries TRBV28 and TRBJ2-7; 7 bases fit TRBD1. Germline trimming cut 8 bases from V and 2 bases from J; bases unmatched to any gene: 12. Germline values: CDR1 MDHEN, CDR2 SYDVKM. The CDR3 has 15 amino acids. The DNA of the CDR3 is TGTGCCAGCCTTCCTCCAGGGGGTAAAACCTACGAGCAGTACTTC. Amino acid sequence: CASLPPGGKTYEQYF.

The V gene is TRBV2, the J gene TRBJ2-2, with TRBD2 identical over 11 bases. Germline CDR1 is SNHLY and CDR2 is FYNNEI. This CDR3 spans 17 amino acids. V shed 6 bases and J 1 base; nucleotides not matched to a gene: 7. CDR3 nucleotides: TGTGCCAGCAGCGGTCTAGCGGGGGGTCTGAACACCGGGGAGCTGTTTTTT. Translation: CASSGLAGGLNTGELFF. Together with reference TRBV2 and TRBJ2-2, the CDR3 gives the full variable domain: EPEVTQTPSHQVTQMGQEVILRCVPISNHLYFYWYRQILGQKVEFLVSFYNNEISEKSEIFDDQFSVERPDGSNFTLKIRSTKLEDSAMYFCASSGLAGGLNTGELFFGEGSRLTVL.